Each of the 18 T cell receptor beta chains below was sequenced from the same sample in a study of blood T cell repertoires in COVID-19. Libraries were prepared by immunoSEQ multiplex PCR; TCRdb keeps only in-frame clonotypes and omits some of them. Of 40,000 or so clones in the sample, 75% to 90% were seen once. Material for sequencing was peripheral blood. The receptors come from a man in his 60s with active COVID-19.

V and J are TRBV28 and TRBJ2-7; TRBD2 aligns across 10 bases. Germline V gives CDR1 MDHEN, CDR2 SYDVKM. V trimming: 9 bases; J trimming: 4 bases; junction bases outside the gene matches: 9. CDR3 length: 14 residues. CDR3 sequence: CASLPGTSVYEQYF. CDR3 nucleotides: TGTGCCAGTCTACCCGGGACTAGCGTATACGAGCAGTACTTC.

V usage is TRBV30 and J usage is TRBJ1-1; no clear D gene. Germline CDR1 reads GTSNPN; CDR2 reads SVGIG (reference sequence). CDR3 length equals 13 residues. V lost 4 bases and J lost 1, with 10 bases in between. DNA for the CDR3: TGTGCCTGGAACCCGCAGTCGAACACTGAAGCTTTCTTT. It codes for CAWNPQSNTEAFF.

The chain combines TRBV6-5 with TRBJ2-5, with 9 bases identical to TRBD1. CDR1 is MNHEY and CDR2 is SVGAGI in the germline V gene. After removal of 9 bases from V and 4 bases from J, the junction contained 9 bases not matched to a gene. This CDR3 region has 14 residues. CDR3 coding DNA: TGTGCCAGTCTCCCAGGGACAGGGAGAGAGACCCAGTACTTC. The encoded protein is CASLPGTGRETQYF.

The J gene is TRBJ2-7, the V gene TRBV3-1 (or the pseudogene TRBV3-2); 11 bases line up with TRBD1. This CDR3 spans 15 amino acids. Germline V gene data show CDR1 as LGHDT and CDR2 as YNNKEL (reference sequence). V lost 5 bases, J lost 6 bases, and 9 bases stayed unmatched. The CDR3 region has the DNA TGTGCCAGCAGCTCTCCCGGGACAGGGGGGCGCGAGCAGTACTTC. Encoded protein: CASSSPGTGGREQYF.

The V call is TRBV12-3 or TRBV12-4, the J call TRBJ1-3; TRBD1 is a possible D gene (6 bases). This CDR3 contains 13 residues. Trimming pared 9 bases from V and 4 bases from J, leaving 13 bases between. This chain's CDR3 is CASRKQGGNTIYF. For the CDR3, the DNA is TGTGCCAGTAGGAAACAGGGAGGAAACACCATATATTTT.

Notes on this clone: The junction departs from germline at one end; a sequencing error may be responsible. CDR3 amino acids: CASSLTSSGLKETQYF. The CDR3 bases are TGTGCCAGCAGCCTAACTTCTAGCGGGCTAAAAGAGACCCAGTACTTC. The V call is TRBV7-3, the J call TRBJ2-5, with 8 bases identical to TRBD2. CDR3 length: 16 amino acids. Per the germline V gene, CDR1 is SGHTA and CDR2 is FQGTGA.

This clone was seen only a few times. V and J are TRBV10-3 and TRBJ2-1; 8 bases fit TRBD2. After removal of 0 bases from V and 4 bases from J, the junction contained 5 bases not matched to a gene. The CDR3 totals 16 residues. CDR1 and CDR2 (germline): ENHRY, SYGVKD. In nucleotides, the CDR3 is TGTGCCATCAGTGAGTCGCTAGCGGGCACATACAATGAGCAGTTCTTC. Protein product: CAISESLAGTYNEQFF.

The V and J genes are TRBV29-1 and TRBJ2-7; TRBD2 agrees at 10 bases. Germline V gene data show CDR1 as SQVTM and CDR2 as ANQGSEA. CDR3 length equals 15 residues. After removal of 7 bases from V and 9 bases from J, the junction contained 18 bases not matched to a gene. This CDR3 is CSGRAGGSGNLRQYF. For the CDR3, the DNA is TGCAGCGGGCGAGCGGGAGGGTCCGGCAACCTAAGGCAGTACTTC.

CDR3: CASSLAALAGSNEQFF. Here the CDR3 DNA reads TGTGCCAGCAGCCTCGCGGCACTAGCAGGGTCCAATGAGCAGTTCTTC. V and J are TRBV7-3 and TRBJ2-1; possible D gene TRBD2, 6 bases. Trimming took 5 bases from V and 6 from J, leaving 20 bases between them. This CDR3 comprises 16 residues. The germline gives CDR1 SGHTA, CDR2 FQGTGA.

The sample holds one count of this clone. The chain carries TRBV6-2 or TRBV6-3 and TRBJ2-5, with 12 positions matching TRBD2. The ends lost 5 bases at V and 4 bases at J; junction bases unmatched: 5. Per the germline V gene, CDR1 is MNHEY and CDR2 is SVGEGT. The CDR3 contains 15 residues. The CDR3 protein is CASSDGLAGPETQYF. CDR3 in DNA: TGTGCCAGCAGTGACGGACTAGCGGGACCAGAGACCCAGTACTTC.

The V and J genes are TRBV28 and TRBJ2-2, with a weak D call TRBD1 (6 bases). Per germline, CDR1 MDHEN and CDR2 SYDVKM. V lost 1 base and J lost 8, with 11 bases in between. CDR3 length: 14 amino acids. This CDR3 is CASSLYGQRGELFF. The CDR3 nucleotides are TGTGCCAGCAGTTTATACGGACAGAGGGGGGAGCTGTTTTTT.

The chain combines TRBV12-3 or TRBV12-4 with TRBJ1-5; D remains ambiguous. This CDR3 region has 13 residues. The V end was cut by 10 bases, the J end by 2 bases, with 12 bases between. CDR3 amino acids: CAIKKEGNQPQHF. CDR3 DNA: TGTGCCATCAAGAAGGAGGGCAATCAGCCCCAGCATTTT.

This chain connects TRBV7-2 to TRBJ1-2; 7 bases are a match to TRBD1. CDR1 is SGHTA, CDR2 FQGNSA, per germline. The CDR3 totals 12 residues. J lost 8 bases, V lost 5 bases, and 5 bases had no gene match. The CDR3, as DNA: TGTGCCAGCAGCCCTGACAGGGTCGGCTACACCTTC. As protein: CASSPDRVGYTF.

The chain is built from TRBV21-1 and TRBJ1-4. TRBV21-1 constitutes a pseudogene. The CDR3 has 16 residues. This chain's CDR3 is CASRTQVAEEGEKLFF. CDR3 in DNA: TGTGCCAGCCGTACGCAGGTAGCGGAGGAAGGGGAAAAACTGTTTTTT.

This clone was seen just once. V gene TRBV12-5 combines with J gene TRBJ2-7, with D perhaps TRBD2 (6 bases). This CDR3 contains 13 residues. V was trimmed by 0 bases and J by 7 bases, leaving 10 bases between them. CDR1 and CDR2 from the germline V gene are LGHNT and FRNRAP. CDR3 in DNA: TGTGCTAGTGGTTTGGTCCGAGCGGGTGAGCAGTACTTC. This translates into CASGLVRAGEQYF.

This clone was detected a few times. The chain links TRBV28 to TRBJ2-1; 7 positions agree with TRBD2. V shed 3 bases and J 0 bases; nucleotides not matched to a gene: 5. This CDR3 has 16 residues. Germline V gene data show CDR1 as MDHEN and CDR2 as SYDVKM. CDR3 protein: CASSFLAVSSYNEQFF. The CDR3 region has the DNA TGTGCCAGCAGTTTCCTAGCGGTCAGCTCCTACAATGAGCAGTTCTTC.

This chain uses TRBV9 with TRBJ2-5; D is uncertain. This CDR3 is built from 18 residues. Per the germline V gene, CDR1 is SGDLS and CDR2 is YYNGEE. V lost 0 bases, J lost 5 bases, and 23 bases lay in between. CDR3 sequence: CASSVGVVEFGAAETQYF. Here the CDR3 DNA reads TGTGCCAGCAGCGTAGGTGTTGTGGAGTTTGGAGCCGCGGAGACCCAGTACTTC.

This rearrangement joins TRBV6-1 to TRBJ2-2; 9 bases fit TRBD1. Germline CDR1 MNHNS, CDR2 SASEGT. The CDR3 contains 18 residues. The V segment lost 4 bases and the J segment 5 bases; nucleotides outside the gene matches: 14. The CDR3 region has the DNA TGTGCCAGCAGTGCCGCGCCCGGGACAGGGAAGAAGACCGGGGAGCTGTTTTTT. It is translated as CASSAAPGTGKKTGELFF.